Following are 29 T cell receptor beta chains from one sample sequenced in a study of T cells in Graves' hyperthyroidism and ophthalmopathy. TCR beta CDR3 regions were amplified from RNA. A first-round RT-PCR of the TCR CDR3 used the HTBI primer set. TCRdb used MiXCR to reprocess the multiplex PCR reads, holding one entry per CDR3 protein. The table shows around 700,000 distinct CDR3 sequences, with about 19% occurring only once. Sequenced material: blood. The receptor source for this set is a woman aged 45 to 65 with Graves' hyperthyroidism that later progressed to Graves' ophthalmopathy.

The chain carries TRBV6-2 or TRBV6-3 and TRBJ2-7; D not certain. V lost 7 bases, J lost 7 bases, and 20 bases lay in between. The CDR3 is 14 amino acids. From germline, CDR1 is MNHEY and CDR2 SVGEGT. CDR3 in amino acids: CASTPSQAGNEQYF. The DNA for the CDR3 is TGTGCCAGCACCCCGAGCCAGGCAGGTAATGAGCAGTACTTC.

There are a few counts of this clonotype. The rearrangement links TRBV19 to TRBJ1-1; D gene ambiguous. The germline V gene has CDR1 LNHDA and CDR2 SQIVND (reference sequence). Trimming pared 7 bases from V and 1 base from J, leaving 13 bases between. The CDR3 consists of 14 residues. CDR3 sequence: CASTLLYENTEAFF. The CDR3 coding sequence is TGTGCCAGTACCTTACTCTACGAGAACACTGAAGCTTTCTTT. Full variable domain (missing parts from reference TRBV19 and TRBJ1-1): DGGITQSPKYLFRKEGQNVTLSCEQNLNHDAMYWYRQDPGQGLRLIYYSQIVNDFQKGDIAEGYSVSREKKESFPLTVTSAQKNPTAFYLCASTLLYENTEAFFGQGTRLTVV.

This chain links TRBV29-1 with TRBJ1-1; D call uncertain. There are 12 residues in the CDR3. Trimming took off 0 bases at V and 4 bases at J, with 6 bases between the two ends. Germline V gene sequence: CDR1 SQVTM, CDR2 ANQGSEA. The CDR3 coding sequence is TGCAGCGTTGAAGATAAGGGCACTGAAGCTTTCTTT. Encoded protein: CSVEDKGTEAFF. The variable domain in full, completed from reference TRBV29-1 and TRBJ1-1, reads SAVISQKPSRDICQRGTSLTIQCQVDSQVTMMFWYRQQPGQSLTLIATANQGSEATYESGFVIDKFPISRPNLTFSTLTVSNMSPEDSSIYLCSVEDKGTEAFFGQGTRLTVV.

This clonotype was counted only a few times. V usage is TRBV29-1 and J usage is TRBJ2-3; TRBD2 is a possible D gene (5 bases). The CDR3 length is 14 residues. The germline CDR1 and CDR2 sequences are SQVTM and ANQGSEA. The germline V and J ends were trimmed by 4 bases and 0 bases, with 11 bases remaining between them. The CDR3: CSVVKTGSTDTQYF. Here the CDR3 DNA reads TGCAGCGTTGTAAAGACGGGGAGCACAGATACGCAGTATTTT.

This clonotype came up a few times. J is TRBJ1-5 and V is TRBV20-1, with TRBD1 matching over 7 bases. The CDR3 totals 15 residues. Germline V CDR1 and CDR2: DFQATT, SNEGSKA (reference sequence). V gave up 0 bases and J gave up 1 base; unmatched junction bases: 3. The chain's CDR3 is CSARDPQGSNQPQHF. The CDR3 nucleotides are TGCAGTGCTAGAGATCCACAGGGGAGCAATCAGCCCCAGCATTTT.

The chain recombines TRBV13 with TRBJ2-2; TRBD1 matches at 7 bases. Germline lookup yields CDR1 PRHDT and CDR2 FYEKMQ (reference sequence). The V segment lost 4 bases and the J segment 5 bases; nucleotides outside the gene matches: 10. This CDR3 region has 16 residues. The CDR3 bases are TGTGCCAGCAGCTGGGCCGGGGACAGAAGTACCGGGGAGCTGTTTTTT. This sequence encodes CASSWAGDRSTGELFF.

This clonotype was found a few times. The V gene is TRBV18, the J gene TRBJ2-1, with TRBD2 matching 10 bases. V lost 3 bases and J lost 4; bases outside the gene matches: 6. Per the germline V gene, CDR1 is KGHSH and CDR2 is LQKENI. This CDR3 spans 16 amino acids. The CDR3, as DNA: TGTGCCAGCTCACCGCAAGCGGGGGGGCAATACAATGAGCAGTTCTTC. The encoded protein is CASSPQAGGQYNEQFF. Combining the CDR3 with reference TRBV18 and TRBJ2-1 gives the whole variable domain NAGVMQNPRHLVRRRGQEARLRCSPMKGHSHVYWYRQLPEEGLKFMVYLQKENIIDESGMPKERFSAEFPKEGPSILRIQQVVRGDSAAYFCASSPQAGGQYNEQFFGPGTRLTVL.

The sample holds a few counts of this clonotype. This rearrangement joins TRBV7-8 to TRBJ1-4, with D unclear. V lost 1 base, J lost 8 bases, and 8 bases lay in between. The CDR3 has 13 residues. Germline V lookup: CDR1 SGHVS, CDR2 FQNEAQ. This CDR3 reads CASSLVHHEKLFF. The CDR3 DNA reads as TGTGCCAGCAGCTTAGTGCATCACGAAAAACTGTTTTTT. Supplemented by reference TRBV7-8 and TRBJ1-4, the full variable domain reads GAGVSQSPRYKVAKRGQDVALRCDPISGHVSLFWYQQALGQGPEFLTYFQNEAQLDKSGLPSDRFFAERPEGSVSTLKIQRTQQEDSAVYLCASSLVHHEKLFFGSGTQLSVL.

DNA for the CDR3: TGCAGTGCGGGGCCCGGACTGGGAGAGACCCAGTACTTC. This encodes CSAGPGLGETQYF. This rearrangement joins TRBV20-1 to TRBJ2-5; the D call may be TRBD1 or TRBD2 (5 bases each). CDR1 DFQATT and CDR2 SNEGSKA come from the germline V gene (reference sequence). V was pared by 6 bases and J by 4 bases, with 15 bases between. CDR3 length: 13 residues.

This clonotype occurred many times. The chain combines TRBV20-1 with TRBJ1-1, with 8 positions matching TRBD1. The V gene end was trimmed by 3 bases and the J gene end by 1 base; junction bases not matched to a gene: 1. CDR1 DFQATT and CDR2 SNEGSKA come from the germline V gene (reference sequence). The CDR3 sequence is 13 residues long. As DNA, the CDR3 is TGCAGTGCTAGCAGGGGGCAGAACACTGAAGCTTTCTTT. Amino acid sequence: CSASRGQNTEAFF.

This clonotype was seen many times. V is TRBV5-1 and J is TRBJ2-3; D is unclear. The V gene's germline CDR1 is SGHRS and CDR2 YFSETQ. The CDR3 covers 16 residues. V dropped 1 base and J dropped 0 bases, with 12 bases sitting between them. Here the CDR3 reads CASSLSTATSTDTQYF. In DNA, the CDR3 is TGCGCCAGCAGCTTGAGTACAGCTACTAGCACAGATACGCAGTATTTT.

This clonotype has a count of ten or more. The chain is built from TRBV3-1 and TRBJ1-1, with 8 bases fitting TRBD1. Germline V gene lookup returns CDR1 LGHDT and CDR2 YNNKEL (reference sequence). V dropped 3 bases and J dropped 4; count of bases not matched to a gene: 7. The CDR3 is 15 residues long. CDR3 sequence (DNA): TGTGCCAGCAGCCAGGGACAGGCTGCGGGCACTGAAGCTTTCTTT. Its protein product is CASSQGQAAGTEAFF.

This clonotype came up many times. V gene TRBV7-9 combines with J gene TRBJ2-7; a possible D gene is TRBD1 (6 bases). CDR1 is SEHNR, CDR2 FQNEAQ, per germline (reference sequence). V was clipped by 2 bases and J by 5 bases, with 10 bases between them. The length of the CDR3 is 13 residues. The CDR3 sequence: CASSLMTGDEQYF. The CDR3 nucleotides read TGTGCCAGCAGCTTAATGACAGGCGACGAGCAGTACTTC. Full variable domain (rest looked up from reference TRBV7-9 and TRBJ2-7): DTGVSQNPRHKITKRGQNVTFRCDPISEHNRLYWYRQTLGQGPEFLTYFQNEAQLEKSRLLSDRFSAERPKGSFSTLEIQRTEQGDSAMYLCASSLMTGDEQYFGPGTRLTVT.

This clonotype was found a few times. Here the CDR3 reads CASSLNAGLRETQYF. The CDR3, as DNA: TGTGCCAGCAGTTTAAATGCCGGACTAAGGGAGACCCAGTACTTC. The chain is built from TRBV27 and TRBJ2-5; tentative D call: TRBD2 (6 bases). Germline V lookup: CDR1 MNHEY, CDR2 SMNVEV (reference sequence). CDR3 length equals 15 residues. Trimming left V 2 bases short and J 5 bases short, with 15 bases between.

This clonotype was observed a few times. The J gene is TRBJ1-1, the V gene TRBV7-9; the match to TRBD1 covers 9 bases. The CDR3 loop spans 13 amino acids. V was pared by 8 bases and J by 8 bases, with 9 bases of the junction left unmatched. CDR1 and CDR2 from the germline V gene are SEHNR and FQNEAQ (reference sequence). DNA for the CDR3: TGTGCCAGCGGGGACAGGGCTTCTTACGAAGCTTTCTTT. Its protein is CASGDRASYEAFF.

This clonotype turned up a few times. The chain carries TRBV18 and TRBJ2-7; TRBD1 is a possible D gene (6 bases). Germline CDR1 reads KGHSH; CDR2 reads LQKENI. Trimming stripped 6 bases from V and 6 bases from J, with 15 bases between. The CDR3 consists of 13 residues. The chain's CDR3 is CASSKDREVEQYF. For the CDR3, the DNA is TGTGCCAGCTCGAAGGACAGAGAGGTCGAGCAGTACTTC.

This clonotype was recorded a few times. V is TRBV6-1 and J is TRBJ1-5; D might be TRBD1 (5 bases). The germline V gene has CDR1 MNHNS and CDR2 SASEGT. This CDR3 comprises 13 residues. With 8 bases removed from V and 5 bases from J, the gap between germline ends came to 13 bases. CDR3: CASPAPGDQPQHF. The CDR3 DNA reads as TGTGCCAGCCCGGCCCCGGGGGATCAGCCCCAGCATTTT.

There are many counts of this clonotype. The chain carries TRBV12-3 or TRBV12-4 and TRBJ1-1; the match to TRBD1 covers 8 bases. After removal of 3 bases from V and 1 base from J, the junction contained 16 bases not matched to a gene. This CDR3 contains 19 residues. This CDR3 is CASSFVYLRDRTSNTEAFF. The CDR3 bases are TGTGCCAGCAGTTTCGTCTATCTCCGGGACAGGACCTCGAACACTGAAGCTTTCTTT.

V usage is TRBV6-1 and J usage is TRBJ2-7; possibly TRBD1 or TRBD2 for D (5 bases each). The CDR3 is made up of 12 amino acids. V gave up 6 bases and J gave up 7 bases, with 13 bases separating them. CDR1 and CDR2 from the germline V gene are MNHNS and SASEGT. The CDR3 DNA sequence: TGTGCCAGCAGCCCCCTCGAGGGGGAGCAGTACTTC. It yields the protein CASSPLEGEQYF.

There are many counts of this clonotype. The chain has TRBV3-1 and TRBJ1-1; a weak D match, TRBD1 (5 bases). The CDR3 sequence is 14 residues long. Germline CDR1 reads LGHDT; CDR2 reads YNNKEL (reference sequence). Trimming pared 2 bases from V and 7 bases from J, leaving 14 bases between. In DNA, the CDR3 is TGTGCCAGCAGCCAACGGGGGGGGAGGAGTGAAGCTTTCTTT. It is translated as CASSQRGGRSEAFF.

This clonotype was counted ten times or more. The chain carries TRBV2 and TRBJ2-7; D is ambiguous. Between the trimmed V and J ends, which lost 10 bases and 2 bases, there was a span of 15 bases. In germline, CDR1 is SNHLY, CDR2 FYNNEI. The CDR3 runs 13 residues. The CDR3 nucleotides read TGTGCCACACTCCGCACCTTTACCTACGAGCAGTACTTC. Translating it yields CATLRTFTYEQYF.

The chain has TRBV3-1 and TRBJ2-7; TRBD2 aligns across 12 bases. J lost 5 bases, V lost 8 bases, and 4 bases had no gene match. The CDR3 loop spans 13 amino acids. Germline V CDR1 and CDR2: LGHDT, YNNKEL (reference sequence). CDR3 region: CASSGLAGNEQYF. The CDR3 bases are TGTGCCAGCTCGGGACTAGCGGGTAACGAGCAGTACTTC.

This rearrangement joins TRBV3-1 to TRBJ1-1; D gene uncertain. Germline CDR1 is LGHDT and CDR2 is YNNKEL (reference sequence). V gave up 4 bases and J gave up 5 bases, with 17 bases separating them. This CDR3 has 15 amino acids. The CDR3 is CASSPDPPGETEAFF. CDR3 nucleotides: TGTGCCAGCAGCCCTGATCCGCCGGGAGAGACTGAAGCTTTCTTT.

This chain joins TRBV20-1 and TRBJ2-3; 8 bases agree with TRBD2. J was trimmed by 3 bases and V by 2 bases; bases with no gene match: 19. The CDR3 has 19 amino acids. The germline V gene has CDR1 DFQATT and CDR2 SNEGSKA (reference sequence). CDR3 bases: TGCAGTGCTAGATCTTATCTAACTCGGGCGGGGGGTGATACAGATACGCAGTATTTT. Translation gives CSARSYLTRAGGDTDTQYF.

This clonotype has a count of ten or more. The V gene is TRBV6-1, the J gene TRBJ1-2; TRBD1 matches at 7 bases. The CDR3 covers 16 residues. Per germline, CDR1 MNHNS and CDR2 SASEGT. J lost 3 bases, V lost 6 bases, and 13 bases had no gene match. For the CDR3, the DNA is TGTGCCAGCAGCGAAAGAAGACCAGGGGGTTACTATGGCTACACCTTC. Protein sequence: CASSERRPGGYYGYTF.

This clonotype was counted at least ten times. The chain recombines TRBV20-1 with TRBJ1-2, with D possibly TRBD1 on 6 matching bases. Germline CDR1 and CDR2: DFQATT and SNEGSKA (reference sequence). The V end was cut by 3 bases, the J end by 8 bases, with 19 bases between. The CDR3 length is 14 residues. This CDR3 reads CSASLAGLGGGYTF. The CDR3 DNA reads as TGCAGTGCTAGTCTGGCAGGACTAGGGGGAGGCTACACCTTC.

The chain recombines TRBV15 with TRBJ1-4, with a tentative D call TRBD1 (6 bases). The CDR3 is 19 amino acids. Trimming cost V 1 base and J 8 bases, with 26 bases left between them. CDR1 is LNHNV and CDR2 is YYDKDF in the germline V gene (reference sequence). Written as DNA, the CDR3 is TGTGCCACCAGCAGAGTACAGGGAGGACCTCTCGGCCGGTTGGAAAAACTGTTTTTT. Translation gives CATSRVQGGPLGRLEKLFF.

The rearrangement joins TRBV7-9 to TRBJ1-1; 9 nucleotides line up with TRBD1. Per germline, CDR1 SEHNR and CDR2 FQNEAQ (reference sequence). The CDR3 totals 14 residues. Losses at the gene ends were 5 bases for V and 6 bases for J; bases not matched to a gene: 7. In DNA, the CDR3 is TGTGCCAGCAGCAACCGGGACAGGGTGCCTGAAGCTTTCTTT. Translated, it gives CASSNRDRVPEAFF.

There are many counts of this clonotype. This chain joins TRBV20-1 and TRBJ2-7; 11 bases match TRBD2. The junction had 6 bases not matched to a gene; V was cut back by 6 bases and J by 2 bases. The germline V gene encodes CDR1 DFQATT and CDR2 SNEGSKA (reference sequence). The CDR3 is 14 amino acids. CDR3 residues: CSATGTSGTYEQYF. The CDR3 DNA is TGCAGTGCGACCGGGACTAGCGGAACCTACGAGCAGTACTTC.